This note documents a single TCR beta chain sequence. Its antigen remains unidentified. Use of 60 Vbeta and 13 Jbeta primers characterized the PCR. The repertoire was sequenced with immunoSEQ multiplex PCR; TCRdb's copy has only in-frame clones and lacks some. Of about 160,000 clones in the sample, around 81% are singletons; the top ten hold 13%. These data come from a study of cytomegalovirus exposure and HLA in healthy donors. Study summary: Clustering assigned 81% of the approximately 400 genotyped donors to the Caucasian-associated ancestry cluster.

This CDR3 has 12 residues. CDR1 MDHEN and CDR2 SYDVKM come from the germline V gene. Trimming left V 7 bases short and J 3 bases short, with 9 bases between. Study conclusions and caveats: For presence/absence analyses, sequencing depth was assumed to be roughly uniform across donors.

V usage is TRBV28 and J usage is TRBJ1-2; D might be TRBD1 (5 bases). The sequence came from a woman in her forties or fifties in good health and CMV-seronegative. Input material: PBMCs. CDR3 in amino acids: CASTDSHYGYTF. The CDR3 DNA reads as TGTGCCAGCACCGACAGTCACTATGGCTACACCTTC.